These 17 T cell receptor beta chains came from one sample sequenced in a study of beta chain features in type 1 diabetes. Study results and caveats: A moderate, significant TCRB CDR3 shortening appeared in type 1 diabetes across four CD4+ subsets.

No antigen has been identified for these receptors. Expressed TCRB transcripts were sequenced, since all the RNA that had been isolated was reverse transcribed. The table came from immunoSEQ multiplex PCR; TCRdb's copy has only in-frame clones and leaves some out. Found here are fewer than 400,000 clones, approximately 10% of them singletons; the top ten hold 1%. Sequencing was performed on central memory CD4+ T cells from blood. The source is a man aged 30 to 45 with type 1 diabetes.

A few counts support this clone. The DNA of the CDR3 is TGTGCCAGCAGCCCGACAGGGACACGGGAGACCCAGTACTTC. Protein product: CASSPTGTRETQYF. The chain uses TRBV6-5 and TRBJ2-5; 7 nucleotides match TRBD1. There are 14 residues in the CDR3. V lost 6 bases and J lost 5; bases outside the gene matches: 9. CDR1 MNHEY and CDR2 SVGAGI come from the germline V gene.

Only a few counts were recorded for this clone. The chain combines TRBV23-1 with TRBJ2-7; D is possibly TRBD2 (6 bases). TRBV23-1 is flagged as an ORF with uncertain function. V lost 3 bases to trimming and J lost 5 bases, with 14 bases between them. The length of the CDR3 is 14 residues. CDR3 residues: CASSHTRGLHEQYF. The CDR3 DNA follows: TGCGCCAGCAGTCACACGAGGGGACTTCACGAGCAGTACTTC.

This clone has a handful of counts. The rearrangement uses TRBV7-2 and TRBJ1-2; 11 bases align to TRBD1. The CDR3 has 16 residues. J gave up 8 bases and V 1 base, and 9 bases lay outside the gene matches. Germline V gene sequence: CDR1 SGHTA, CDR2 FQGNSA. CDR3 in DNA: TGTGCCAGCAGCTTAGGCGGGGGACAGGGGGATACCGGCTACACCTTC. Its protein product is CASSLGGGQGDTGYTF.

V gene TRBV19 combines with J gene TRBJ2-6; D is perhaps TRBD1 (5 bases). This CDR3 is 17 amino acids long. V was shortened by 5 bases and J by 0 bases, with 14 bases between the two germline ends. Per germline, CDR1 LNHDA and CDR2 SQIVND (reference sequence). The CDR3 loop is CASSEPGLSSGANVLTF. The DNA of the CDR3 is TGTGCCAGTAGTGAGCCAGGGTTGAGCTCTGGGGCCAACGTCCTGACTTTC.

This clone came up a few times. The J gene is TRBJ2-1, the V gene TRBV10-3; 8 bases are a match to TRBD1. The CDR3 is made up of 12 amino acids. V was clipped by 10 bases and J by 7 bases; unmatched bases: 6. Germline V gives CDR1 ENHRY, CDR2 SYGVKD. DNA for the CDR3: TGTGCCAACGGGGACAGGCAGAATGAGCAGTTCTTC. Translated, it gives CANGDRQNEQFF.

In its sample, this clone was seen a few times. The chain employs TRBV9 and TRBJ2-3, with TRBD2 as a possible D gene (5 bases). CDR3 size: 15 residues. V lost 4 bases, J lost 2 bases, and 14 bases lay in between. Germline CDR1 and CDR2: SGDLS and YYNGEE. CDR3 nucleotides: TGTGCCAGCAGCTCTGACTACCGAGCCACAGATACGCAGTATTTT. This gives the protein CASSSDYRATDTQYF. Supplemented by reference TRBV9 and TRBJ2-3, the full variable domain reads DSGVTQTPKHLITATGQRVTLRCSPRSGDLSVYWYQQSLDQGLQFLIQYYNGEERAKGNILERFSAQQFPDLHSELNLSSLELGDSALYFCASSSDYRATDTQYFGPGTRLTVL.

In regard to this clone: The sample has other DNA sequences that encode this CDR3 too. The chain uses TRBV30 and TRBJ1-4, with D possibly being TRBD1 (5 bases). The CDR3 contains 11 residues. V was pared by 3 bases and J by 8 bases, with 7 bases between. The germline CDR1 and CDR2 sequences are GTSNPN and SVGIG (reference sequence). This chain's CDR3 is CAWRRQEKLFF. CDR3 DNA: TGTGCCTGGAGGCGACAGGAAAAACTGTTTTTT.

This clone was seen many times. The V call is TRBV19, the J call TRBJ2-2; TRBD2 matches 10 bases. With V trimmed by 11 bases and J by 1 base, 7 bases remained unmatched. CDR1 and CDR2 from the germline V gene are LNHDA and SQIVND (reference sequence). The length of the CDR3 is 15 residues. As DNA, the CDR3 is TGTGCCCTCAGGGCTAGCGGGGGGAACACCGGGGAGCTGTTTTTT. It encodes CALRASGGNTGELFF.

The V and J genes are TRBV11-2 and TRBJ2-4; 7 bases map to TRBD1. CDR3 length: 13 residues. Germline CDR1 reads SGHAT; CDR2 reads FQNNGV. Unmatched junction bases numbered 6, after V lost 5 bases and J lost 8 bases. DNA for the CDR3: TGTGCCAGCAGCCCGACAGGGTTCGACATTCAGTACTTC. It yields the protein CASSPTGFDIQYF.

This clone was seen a handful of times. V usage is TRBV6-5 and J usage is TRBJ1-3, with a weak D call TRBD1 (5 bases). V lost 8 bases to trimming and J lost 2 bases, with 10 bases between them. This CDR3 spans 13 amino acids. Germline V gives CDR1 MNHEY, CDR2 SVGAGI. The CDR3 bases are TGTGCCAGCTGGGGGGGTACTGGAAACACCATATATTTT. Translated, it gives CASWGGTGNTIYF.

In this sample, this clone turned up a few times. This sequence joins TRBV7-9 and TRBJ2-1; unclear D gene. V was pared by 3 bases and J by 10 bases, with 19 bases between. The CDR3 is 15 residues long. The germline CDR1 and CDR2 sequences are SEHNR and FQNEAQ (reference sequence). As DNA, the CDR3 is TGTGCCAGCAGCTTGTCAGGCGCCAAGTCACGGGAGCAGTTCTTC. Translating gives CASSLSGAKSREQFF.

The J gene is TRBJ2-7, the V gene TRBV14; TRBD1 agrees at 8 bases. The germline V gene has CDR1 SGHDN and CDR2 FVKESK. V was pared by 2 bases and J by 6 bases, with 9 bases of the junction left unmatched. CDR3 size: 15 residues. CDR3 DNA sequence: TGTGCCAGCAGCCAATACCGGGACAGGCCCCCCGAGCAGTACTTC. Its translation: CASSQYRDRPPEQYF.

This clone has only a few counts. The rearrangement uses TRBV5-5 and TRBJ2-7, with D hard to call. CDR3 size: 14 residues. Germline loops: CDR1 SGHKS, CDR2 YYEKEE (reference sequence). Trimming took 2 bases from V and 0 from J, leaving 9 bases between them. CDR3 region: CASSFEGSSYEQYF. CDR3 in DNA: TGTGCCAGCAGCTTTGAAGGAAGCTCCTACGAGCAGTACTTC.

This rearrangement joins TRBV4-3 to TRBJ1-5; a weak D match, TRBD1 (6 bases). The length of the CDR3 is 16 residues. Trimming removed 0 bases at V and 9 bases at J, with 18 bases between. CDR1 is LGHNA and CDR2 is YSLEER in the germline V gene. The CDR3 DNA reads as TGCGCCAGCAGCCAAGATCATCAGGGGACATTGGGGCCCCAGCATTTT. Amino acid sequence: CASSQDHQGTLGPQHF.

The sample holds many counts of this clone. V and J are TRBV21-1 and TRBJ2-6; the DNA was not compared with TRBD2, the D call given in the table. TRBV21-1 is annotated as a pseudogene. The CDR3 runs to 19 residues. In DNA, the CDR3 is TGTGCCAGCAGCCCCATTGACCATCGGGATTCCTCTGGGGCCAACGTCCTGACTTTC. Its translation: CASSPIDHRDSSGANVLTF.

The chain uses TRBV27 and TRBJ2-1; D possibly uses TRBD1 or TRBD2 (5 bases each). V lost 1 base, J lost 4 bases, and 8 bases lay in between. From germline, CDR1 is MNHEY and CDR2 SMNVEV (reference sequence). This CDR3 has 14 residues. Written as DNA, the CDR3 is TGTGCCAGCAGTTTATTGGGGGATTACAATGAGCAGTTCTTC. Translating gives CASSLLGDYNEQFF.

The table lists this clone with a few counts. The chain has TRBV2 and TRBJ2-5; D is ambiguous. CDR3 length: 12 amino acids. Per germline, CDR1 SNHLY and CDR2 FYNNEI. Trimming left V 7 bases short and J 2 bases short, with 8 bases between. In DNA form, the CDR3 reads TGTGCCAGCATGACGGATCAAGAGACCCAGTACTTC. Translation: CASMTDQETQYF. The full variable domain, completed using reference TRBV2 and TRBJ2-5, is EPEVTQTPSHQVTQMGQEVILRCVPISNHLYFYWYRQILGQKVEFLVSFYNNEISEKSEIFDDQFSVERPDGSNFTLKIRSTKLEDSAMYFCASMTDQETQYFGPGTRLLVL.